These 19 T cell receptor beta chains share one sample of origin, sequenced in a study of cytotoxic CD8 clonotypes in ibrutinib-treated CLL. The data were produced by immunoSEQ multiplex PCR, yet TCRdb's version contains in-frame clones alone and is incomplete. The table lists 130,000 to 150,000 clones, around three quarters of them singletons. The sample here was PBMCs, taken after 12 months of ibrutinib treatment. Receptors were obtained from a human donor with chronic lymphocytic leukemia.

J is TRBJ1-2 and V is TRBV7-2, with TRBD1 as a possible D gene (6 bases). CDR3 length equals 15 residues. The germline V gene encodes CDR1 SGHTA and CDR2 FQGNSA. Trimming removed 6 bases at V and 4 bases at J, with 18 bases between. CDR3 nucleotide sequence: TGTGCCAGCAGTCAAGGATGGGGGCTCGGCTATGGCTACACCTTC. It codes for CASSQGWGLGYGYTF.

This clone was detected once. One end of the junction varies from germline; a read error may be responsible. The gene calls are TRBV11-2 and TRBJ2-7; D possibly corresponds to TRBD2 (6 bases). The length of the CDR3 is 10 residues. The germline V gene has CDR1 SGHAT and CDR2 FQNNGV. The CDR3, as DNA: TGTGCCAGCAGCTTAGACTCCGGGAGCTTC. Translating gives CASSLDSGSF.

The V gene is TRBV11-2, the J gene TRBJ2-3; D may match TRBD1 or TRBD2 (5 bases each). Germline values: CDR1 SGHAT, CDR2 FQNNGV. This CDR3 spans 16 amino acids. Between the trimmed V and J ends, which lost 3 bases and 4 bases, there was a span of 17 bases. The CDR3 DNA reads as TGTGCCAGCAGCTTCGGGACGTTGAGATTTGCAGATACGCAGTATTTT. It codes for CASSFGTLRFADTQYF.

The chain carries TRBV7-2 and TRBJ2-5, with a weak D call TRBD2 (6 bases). Germline CDR1 is SGHTA and CDR2 is FQGNSA. This CDR3 is built from 14 residues. Deletions cut 7 bases from V and 6 bases from J, with 18 bases between. CDR3: CASNNAGLEQTQYF. The CDR3 DNA sequence: TGTGCCAGCAACAACGCGGGGCTAGAACAGACCCAGTACTTC.

The chain joins TRBV9 to TRBJ1-3; 8 bases fit TRBD1. The CDR3 is made up of 16 amino acids. Germline lookup yields CDR1 SGDLS and CDR2 YYNGEE. Trimming at V came to 2 bases and at J to 4 bases, leaving 8 bases not matched to a gene. This chain's CDR3 is CASSVSGQASGNTIYF. The CDR3 DNA follows: TGTGCCAGCAGCGTGTCGGGACAGGCATCAGGAAACACCATATATTTT.

This chain joins TRBV19 and TRBJ2-5; weak D call: TRBD1 (6 bases). The CDR3 covers 14 residues. V was clipped by 9 bases and J by 4 bases, with 18 bases between them. The germline CDR1 and CDR2 sequences are LNHDA and SQIVND (reference sequence). This chain's CDR3 is CASADSAHGETQYF. Here the CDR3 DNA reads TGTGCCAGCGCGGACAGCGCCCACGGAGAGACCCAGTACTTC.

The V call is TRBV5-5, the J call TRBJ1-5; the D is unclear. The germline V gene has CDR1 SGHKS and CDR2 YYEKEE (reference sequence). Trimming shortened V by 1 base and J by 3 bases, and 14 bases separated the two germline ends. The CDR3 is 16 amino acids. The CDR3 here is CASSLRWADLNQPQHF. DNA of the CDR3: TGTGCCAGCAGCTTGCGGTGGGCAGACCTCAATCAGCCCCAGCATTTT. The full variable domain, rest sourced from reference TRBV5-5 and TRBJ1-5, is DAGVTQSPTHLIKTRGQQVTLRCSPISGHKSVSWYQQVLGQGPQFIFQYYEKEERGRGNFPDRFSARQFPNYSSELNVNALLLGDSALYLCASSLRWADLNQPQHFGDGTRLSIL.

J is TRBJ2-4 and V is TRBV19; tentative D call: TRBD2 (5 bases). The CDR3 is 17 residues long. Germline-derived CDR1 and CDR2 are LNHDA and SQIVND (reference sequence). The germline V and J ends were trimmed by 4 bases and 0 bases, with 16 bases remaining between them. The CDR3 DNA reads TGTGCCAGTAGTAGACCCCGAGCGGAACTAGCCAAAAACATTCAGTACTTC. This gives the protein CASSRPRAELAKNIQYF.

This chain joins TRBV10-2 and TRBJ2-5, with D uncertain. The length of the CDR3 is 15 residues. Germline V gene data show CDR1 as WSHSY and CDR2 as SAAADI. V was cut by 5 bases and J by 0 bases, with 13 bases left in between. The CDR3 region has the DNA TGCGCCAGCAGTAAACGGTCCTGGTACCAAGAGACCCAGTACTTC. Protein sequence: CASSKRSWYQETQYF.

The chain couples TRBV7-2 to TRBJ1-2; 8 nucleotides match TRBD1. The CDR3 loop spans 15 amino acids. Per germline, CDR1 SGHTA and CDR2 FQGNSA. J lost 4 bases, V lost 5 bases, and 9 bases had no gene match. The DNA of the CDR3 is TGTGCCAGCAGCCTCGACAGGGGACCTATCTATGGCTACACCTTC. Its translation: CASSLDRGPIYGYTF.

This sequence joins TRBV11-3 and TRBJ2-2; D is unresolved. The CDR3 is 16 amino acids. V was trimmed by 5 bases and J by 0 bases, leaving 13 bases between them. Germline V gene sequence: CDR1 SGHNT, CDR2 YENEEA. The CDR3 DNA follows: TGTGCCAGCAGCAGGAAGGCAGTAGCGAACACCGGGGAGCTGTTTTTT. It encodes CASSRKAVANTGELFF.

The chain has TRBV18 and TRBJ1-4; 9 positions agree with TRBD1. This CDR3 is 18 amino acids long. The ends lost 2 bases at V and 4 bases at J; junction bases unmatched: 11. Germline V CDR1 and CDR2: KGHSH, LQKENI. The CDR3 region is CASSPTVGQGSFNEKLFF. The CDR3 coding sequence is TGTGCCAGCTCACCAACTGTGGGACAGGGAAGTTTTAATGAAAAACTGTTTTTT.

This chain connects TRBV7-8 to TRBJ2-2; D call uncertain. The CDR3 runs 10 residues. Trimming took off 4 bases at V and 8 bases at J, with 2 bases between the two ends. The germline V gene encodes CDR1 SGHVS and CDR2 FQNEAQ. CDR3 region: CASSSGELFF. The CDR3 coding sequence is TGTGCCAGCAGCTCTGGGGAGCTGTTTTTT.

This chain links TRBV4-1 with TRBJ2-7, with 10 bases aligning to TRBD1. Germline V gives CDR1 MGHRA, CDR2 YSYEKL. CDR3 length: 16 amino acids. V gave up 4 bases and J gave up 5 bases; unmatched junction bases: 11. Written as DNA, the CDR3 is TGCGCCAGCAGCCGGAATCCGGGACAGGGGCTAAACGAGCAGTACTTC. This translates into CASSRNPGQGLNEQYF.

This sequence joins TRBV7-6 and TRBJ2-5; D gene uncertain. Germline lookup yields CDR1 SGHVS and CDR2 FNYEAQ. V gave up 3 bases and J gave up 4 bases, with 12 bases separating them. The length of the CDR3 is 14 residues. The CDR3 DNA is TGTGCCAGCAGCTTCATCTTGGGCGGAGAGACCCAGTACTTC. Amino acid sequence: CASSFILGGETQYF.

V and J are TRBV9 and TRBJ2-2; a weak D match, TRBD1 (6 bases). Germline CDR1 reads SGDLS; CDR2 reads YYNGEE. V was shortened by 4 bases and J by 1 base, with 8 bases between the two germline ends. This CDR3 is built from 14 residues. The CDR3 DNA is TGTGCCAGCAGCCCGGACAGGAACACCGGGGAGCTGTTTTTT. Translation gives CASSPDRNTGELFF.

The chain's CDR3 is CASSLGPAYNEQFF. CDR3 coding DNA: TGTGCCAGCAGCCTGGGACCTGCCTACAATGAGCAGTTCTTC. The rearrangement uses TRBV11-3 and TRBJ2-1; TRBD1 or TRBD2 may be the D gene (5 bases each). This CDR3 spans 14 amino acids. The V end lost 5 bases, the J end lost 2 bases, and 10 bases lay between the germline ends. Germline-derived CDR1 and CDR2 are SGHNT and YENEEA.

In DNA, the CDR3 is TGTGCCAGCAGTGCCCCGGGACTAGCGGAGAGCTCCTACAATGAGCAGTTCTTC. Residues: CASSAPGLAESSYNEQFF. V is TRBV28 and J is TRBJ2-1; 11 nucleotides line up with TRBD2. Losses at the gene ends were 5 bases for V and 0 bases for J; bases not matched to a gene: 9. Germline V gene data show CDR1 as MDHEN and CDR2 as SYDVKM. This CDR3 spans 18 amino acids.

This chain uses TRBV9 with TRBJ2-1; 9 bases agree with TRBD2. CDR1 and CDR2 (germline): SGDLS, YYNGEE. The CDR3 loop spans 16 amino acids. The V gene end was trimmed by 3 bases and the J gene end by 8 bases; junction bases not matched to a gene: 12. The CDR3 region has the DNA TGTGCCAGCAGCGGGCAAATAGCGGGAGTGGGGGATGAGCAGTTCTTC. Protein sequence: CASSGQIAGVGDEQFF.